The sequence of this T cell receptor (beta chain) was determined in a study of blood T cell repertoires in COVID-19. The germline CDR1 and CDR2 sequences are MNHEY and SMNVEV (reference sequence). V was cut by 3 bases and J by 0 bases, with 8 bases left in between. The CDR3 length is 14 residues. Data came from immunoSEQ multiplex PCR; TCRdb stores just in-frame clones and leaves some out. The sample yields about 190,000 clones, about 80% seen once. The chain is built from TRBV27 and TRBJ2-5, with D possibly matching TRBD1 (6 bases). Sequencing used peripheral blood. The sequence derives from a man aged 30 to 39 with active or convalescent COVID-19. The CDR3 reads CASSLRTDQETQYF. In nucleotides, the CDR3 is TGTGCCAGCAGTTTGCGGACAGACCAAGAGACCCAGTACTTC.